The entry below gives a single T cell receptor (beta chain) sequence along with its context. Authors' methods: Researchers report that nucleated cell counts were estimated from reference gene primer amplification. The data were produced by immunoSEQ multiplex PCR, yet TCRdb's version contains in-frame clones alone and is incomplete. From that table come the V and J calls and clone size; the DNA was used to work out D and trimming. The table shows about 260,000 clones, with 85% to 90% occurring only once. The data belong to a study of blood T cell repertoires in COVID-19. In the study overall: Donors in the United States, Italy and Spain gave samples during acute or convalescent COVID-19. Nucleic acid was either cDNA or gDNA, and it came from T cells, B-cell-depleted T cells, or PBMCs.

The germline V and J ends were trimmed by 5 bases and 7 bases, with 9 bases remaining between them. CDR3 size: 11 residues. Germline lookup yields CDR1 MNHEY and CDR2 SMNVEV (reference sequence). Each participant's cohort was designated according to participant-reported clinical history. Sequencing was carried out using PBMCs or T cells enriched from blood (not recorded which). The rearrangement uses TRBV27 and TRBJ2-7; D is unclear. This TCR was sampled from a woman aged 25 to 39 with acute COVID-19. Here the CDR3 reads CASSVVQEQYF. CDR3 nucleotides: TGTGCCAGCAGTGTCGTACAAGAGCAGTACTTC.